These 27 T cell receptor beta chains were sequenced from one sample in a study of T cell changes during pregnancy in multiple sclerosis. TCRdb's copy holds only in-frame clones and misses some; the assay was immunoSEQ multiplex PCR. The sample holds about 32,000 clones, nearly 90% seen once. The sample consisted of CD8+ T cells from peripheral blood mononuclear cells, taken in the third trimester of pregnancy. All receptors derive from a female donor with multiple sclerosis, enrolled in a pregnancy study.

The chain couples TRBV10-1 to TRBJ1-2; D remains unclear. The V gene lost 4 bases and the J gene lost 5 bases, with 8 bases spanning the gap. In germline, CDR1 is WNHNN, CDR2 SYGVQD (reference sequence). The length of the CDR3 is 12 residues. CDR3 sequence: CASSGAVYGYTF. CDR3 in DNA: TGCGCCAGCAGTGGGGCAGTATATGGCTACACCTTC.

The V gene is TRBV25-1, the J gene TRBJ2-7; 9 nucleotides match TRBD1. The trim removed 6 bases at V and 4 bases at J, leaving 7 bases unmatched. The CDR3 extends over 14 amino acids. The V gene's germline CDR1 is MGHDK and CDR2 SYGVNS. The CDR3 protein is CASSRGQGRYEQYF. CDR3 nucleotides: TGTGCCAGCAGCCGAGGACAGGGGAGGTACGAGCAGTACTTC.

This clone was recorded once. This sequence joins TRBV12-5 and TRBJ2-3; tentatively, D is TRBD2 (6 bases). This CDR3 comprises 17 residues. With 6 bases removed from V and 1 base from J, the gap between germline ends came to 20 bases. In germline, CDR1 is LGHNT, CDR2 FRNRAP. The CDR3 DNA sequence: TGTGCTAGTGGCCCGGGGGTGCGGCTCCCGGGCACAGATACGCAGTATTTT. Protein product: CASGPGVRLPGTDTQYF.

The chain recombines TRBV11-2 with TRBJ1-5; TRBD1 matches at 7 bases. Germline V gene sequence: CDR1 SGHAT, CDR2 FQNNGV. V was clipped by 0 bases and J by 3 bases; unmatched bases: 5. The CDR3 length is 16 residues. CDR3 bases: TGTGCCAGCAGCTTAGAAGAGACAGGGATCAATCAGCCCCAGCATTTT. Protein: CASSLEETGINQPQHF.

The rearrangement links TRBV5-6 to TRBJ2-7; 15 bases are shared with TRBD2. The junction had 4 bases not matched to a gene; V was cut back by 0 bases and J by 3 bases. The CDR3 runs 17 residues. Germline V gene lookup returns CDR1 SGHDT and CDR2 YYEEEE. The CDR3 loop reads CASSLDGLAGGVYEQYF. The CDR3 DNA is TGTGCCAGCAGCTTGGATGGACTAGCGGGAGGGGTCTACGAGCAGTACTTC.

This chain connects TRBV6-4 to TRBJ2-1; 8 nucleotides match TRBD2. This CDR3 comprises 16 residues. With V trimmed by 4 bases and J by 3 bases, 8 bases remained unmatched. Germline CDR1 MRHNA, CDR2 SNTAGT. The CDR3 region has the DNA TGTGCCAGCAGTGTTCGTTCGGGAGGGGACTACAATGAGCAGTTCTTC. Residues: CASSVRSGGDYNEQFF.

This chain links TRBV7-6 with TRBJ2-5, with 14 bases lining up with TRBD2. V was pared by 4 bases and J by 1 base, with 2 bases of the junction left unmatched. From germline, CDR1 is SGHVS and CDR2 FNYEAQ. The CDR3 spans 16 residues. The CDR3: CASSSGLAGVQETQYF. The DNA for the CDR3 is TGTGCCAGCAGCTCGGGACTAGCGGGAGTCCAAGAGACCCAGTACTTC.

V gene TRBV6-5 combines with J gene TRBJ2-1, with 8 bases identical to TRBD2. With 7 bases clipped from V and 5 bases from J, the junction kept 7 bases outside the gene matches. Germline lookup yields CDR1 MNHEY and CDR2 SVGAGI. This CDR3 is built from 14 residues. DNA of the CDR3: TGTGCCAGCAATACGGGAGGGCCGAACAATGAGCAGTTCTTC. The encoded protein is CASNTGGPNNEQFF.

This sequence joins TRBV7-9 and TRBJ1-1; possible D gene TRBD1, 6 bases. CDR1 and CDR2 from the germline V gene are SEHNR and FQNEAQ (reference sequence). The CDR3 contains 16 residues. Trimming took off 0 bases at V and 4 bases at J, with 15 bases between the two ends. The CDR3 DNA follows: TGTGCCAGCAGCTTAGCGGGAGGGGGAGGTCGCACTGAAGCTTTCTTT. It specifies CASSLAGGGGRTEAFF.

J is TRBJ2-7 and V is TRBV9, with D possibly TRBD2 on 5 matching bases. V lost 0 bases, J lost 5 bases, and 9 bases lay in between. This CDR3 has 13 amino acids. In germline, CDR1 is SGDLS, CDR2 YYNGEE. The CDR3 region is CASSVGGRHEQYF. Here the CDR3 DNA reads TGTGCCAGCAGCGTAGGCGGGCGACACGAGCAGTACTTC.

The chain couples TRBV2 to TRBJ2-5; 8 positions match TRBD2. Germline CDR1 is SNHLY and CDR2 is FYNNEI. V trimming: 3 bases; J trimming: 5 bases; junction bases outside the gene matches: 8. CDR3 length: 15 residues. The chain's CDR3 is CASSEVERGWETQYF. The CDR3 DNA sequence: TGTGCCAGCAGTGAGGTCGAGCGGGGGTGGGAGACCCAGTACTTC.

This sequence joins TRBV4-1 and TRBJ2-5; a possible D gene is TRBD2 (6 bases). This CDR3 contains 15 residues. Germline CDR1 reads MGHRA; CDR2 reads YSYEKL. V lost 7 bases and J 1 base, leaving 16 bases between the germline ends. The chain's CDR3 is CASTTKRGLQETQYF. Here the CDR3 DNA reads TGCGCCAGCACCACCAAGAGGGGACTCCAAGAGACCCAGTACTTC.

The rearrangement links TRBV13 to TRBJ2-7; 7 positions agree with TRBD2. In germline, CDR1 is PRHDT, CDR2 FYEKMQ (reference sequence). V was clipped by 8 bases and J by 2 bases; unmatched bases: 9. This CDR3 comprises 14 residues. The CDR3 spells CASSLGLVPYEQYF. In DNA, the CDR3 is TGTGCCAGCTCACTCGGACTAGTCCCCTACGAGCAGTACTTC. Together with reference TRBV13 and TRBJ2-7, the CDR3 gives the full variable domain: AAGVIQSPRHLIKEKRETATLKCYPIPRHDTVYWYQQGPGQDPQFLISFYEKMQSDKGSIPDRFSAQQFSDYHSELNMSSLELGDSALYFCASSLGLVPYEQYFGPGTRLTVT.

This rearrangement joins TRBV5-4 to TRBJ2-7; no clear D gene. The CDR3 loop spans 12 amino acids. Trimming cost V 0 bases and J 6 bases, with 7 bases left between them. Germline V CDR1 and CDR2: SGHNT, YYREEE (reference sequence). The CDR3 DNA follows: TGTGCCAGCAGCTTGGGTCACGGCGAGCAGTACTTC. Residues: CASSLGHGEQYF.

This chain connects TRBV7-8 to TRBJ2-7; D perhaps matches TRBD1 (6 bases). Trimming removed 4 bases from V and 5 bases from J, with 18 bases in between. Looked up from germline, CDR1 is SGHVS and CDR2 is FQNEAQ. This CDR3 region has 15 residues. The CDR3 spells CASSSSGAGDDEQYF. In nucleotides, the CDR3 is TGTGCCAGCAGCTCCTCCGGAGCAGGGGACGACGAGCAGTACTTC. The whole variable domain, remainder taken from reference TRBV7-8 and TRBJ2-7, is GAGVSQSPRYKVAKRGQDVALRCDPISGHVSLFWYQQALGQGPEFLTYFQNEAQLDKSGLPSDRFFAERPEGSVSTLKIQRTQQEDSAVYLCASSSSGAGDDEQYFGPGTRLTVT.

J is TRBJ1-4 and V is TRBV6-6; D is uncertain. This CDR3 spans 15 amino acids. Trimming cost V 1 base and J 3 bases, with 9 bases left between them. Germline V CDR1 and CDR2: MNHNY, SVGAGI (reference sequence). CDR3 nucleotide sequence: TGTGCCAGCAGTTACTTGTTAGAGGCTAATGAAAAACTGTTTTTT. Translation gives CASSYLLEANEKLFF.

This chain joins TRBV4-2 and TRBJ2-1, with 7 bases identical to TRBD1. With 1 base clipped from V and 1 base from J, the junction kept 7 bases outside the gene matches. The length of the CDR3 is 17 residues. Per germline, CDR1 LGHNA and CDR2 YNFKEQ. For the CDR3, the DNA is TGTGCCAGCAGCCAAGCCAGACAGGGTTCGTCCTACAATGAGCAGTTCTTC. Amino acids: CASSQARQGSSYNEQFF.

In its sample, this clone was seen a few times. The chain joins TRBV7-8 to TRBJ1-1; a possible D gene is TRBD1 (6 bases). CDR3 length equals 14 residues. Trimming cost V 1 base and J 1 base, with 7 bases left between them. In germline, CDR1 is SGHVS, CDR2 FQNEAQ. CDR3: CASSLGTANTEAFF. DNA for the CDR3: TGTGCCAGCAGCTTAGGGACAGCGAACACTGAAGCTTTCTTT.

The chain couples TRBV19 to TRBJ1-1; D uncertain. Germline V lookup: CDR1 LNHDA, CDR2 SQIVND (reference sequence). There are 15 residues in the CDR3. The ends were cut back, 3 bases at V and 4 bases at J, with 15 bases in the middle. The CDR3 sequence: CASSIGSLQGTEAFF. The CDR3 DNA follows: TGTGCCAGTAGTATCGGTAGCTTGCAAGGCACTGAAGCTTTCTTT.

The rearrangement uses TRBV7-9 and TRBJ1-2; D unclear. This CDR3 is 15 amino acids long. Germline lookup yields CDR1 SEHNR and CDR2 FQNEAQ (reference sequence). Between the trimmed V and J ends, which lost 0 bases and 4 bases, there was a span of 12 bases. CDR3 residues: CASSLALERTYGYTF. CDR3 in DNA: TGTGCCAGCAGCTTAGCGTTGGAGCGAACCTATGGCTACACCTTC.

The chain employs TRBV14 and TRBJ2-7; 11 bases match TRBD2. Germline CDR1 is SGHDN and CDR2 is FVKESK. Trimming cost V 0 bases and J 5 bases; bases outside gene matches: 9. The CDR3 contains 17 residues. CDR3 bases: TGTGCCAGCAGCCAAGATCTCGGGCTAGCGGGGGGCCACGAGCAGTACTTC. Its translation is CASSQDLGLAGGHEQYF.

This chain connects TRBV27 to TRBJ1-1; the D is unclear. V lost 3 bases to trimming and J lost 1 base, with 6 bases between them. This CDR3 contains 13 residues. The germline gives CDR1 MNHEY, CDR2 SMNVEV (reference sequence). The CDR3 reads CASSLGRNTEAFF. The CDR3 coding sequence is TGTGCCAGCAGTTTGGGCAGGAACACTGAAGCTTTCTTT.

The chain carries TRBV6-6 and TRBJ1-2; the D is unclear. V dropped 4 bases and J dropped 3 bases, with 6 bases sitting between them. Per germline, CDR1 MNHNY and CDR2 SVGAGI (reference sequence). This CDR3 spans 12 amino acids. The CDR3 loop is CASSSEYYGYTF. CDR3 DNA: TGTGCCAGCAGTTCAGAATACTATGGCTACACCTTC.

The rearrangement joins TRBV7-3 to TRBJ1-1, with a weak D call TRBD1 (6 bases). This CDR3 is built from 15 residues. Germline loops: CDR1 SGHTA, CDR2 FQGTGA. Trimming stripped 3 bases from V and 1 base from J, with 12 bases between. The CDR3 here is CASSLTGNGNTEAFF. The CDR3 coding sequence is TGTGCCAGCAGCTTGACAGGAAACGGGAACACTGAAGCTTTCTTT.

This clone was observed once. V usage is TRBV9 and J usage is TRBJ1-2; 7 bases fit TRBD1. Per the germline V gene, CDR1 is SGDLS and CDR2 is YYNGEE. Trimming took 2 bases from V and 3 from J; bases not matched to a gene: 7. The CDR3 runs to 15 residues. CDR3 coding DNA: TGTGCCAGCAGCGTCGCGAGGACAGGTCACTATGGCTACACCTTC. It specifies CASSVARTGHYGYTF.

This rearrangement joins TRBV2 to TRBJ2-3; 7 nucleotides agree with TRBD2. The CDR3 covers 16 residues. V was clipped by 8 bases and J by 6 bases; unmatched bases: 17. Germline CDR1 SNHLY, CDR2 FYNNEI. The CDR3 here is CASSAGSGIGSDTQYF. The DNA for the CDR3 is TGTGCCAGCTCTGCCGGCAGCGGGATTGGTAGCGATACGCAGTATTTT. The whole variable domain, remainder taken from reference TRBV2 and TRBJ2-3, is EPEVTQTPSHQVTQMGQEVILRCVPISNHLYFYWYRQILGQKVEFLVSFYNNEISEKSEIFDDQFSVERPDGSNFTLKIRSTKLEDSAMYFCASSAGSGIGSDTQYFGPGTRLTVL.

This chain joins TRBV2 and TRBJ2-1, with TRBD1 matching 9 bases. The CDR3 consists of 15 residues. Germline V lookup: CDR1 SNHLY, CDR2 FYNNEI. V dropped 6 bases and J dropped 6; count of bases not matched to a gene: 9. CDR3: CASSLWTGATNEQFF. The CDR3 coding sequence is TGTGCCAGCAGCCTGTGGACAGGGGCTACCAATGAGCAGTTCTTC. The entire variable domain, with the rest obtained from reference TRBV2 and TRBJ2-1, is as follows: EPEVTQTPSHQVTQMGQEVILRCVPISNHLYFYWYRQILGQKVEFLVSFYNNEISEKSEIFDDQFSVERPDGSNFTLKIRSTKLEDSAMYFCASSLWTGATNEQFFGPGTRLTVL.